This T cell receptor (beta chain) was retrieved from a study of blood T cell repertoires in COVID-19. The overall study: PBMCs, B-cell-depleted T cells, or T cells were the source of the cDNA or gDNA that made up the material.

Per the authors' pipeline: Estimation of nucleated cell counts was performed using reference gene primer amplification. Here immunoSEQ multiplex PCR was the method, and the copy in TCRdb shows in-frame clones only, minus some. V, J and clone size are taken as reported in that table, and D and trimming were inferred from the DNA itself. The sample contains some 280,000 clones, around four fifths of which appear only once. The CDR3 spans 14 residues. From germline, CDR1 is SNHLY and CDR2 FYNNEI. V dropped 3 bases and J dropped 8 bases, with 14 bases sitting between them. V is TRBV2 and J is TRBJ2-1; D might be TRBD2 (5 bases). Input material: peripheral blood. This TCR was sampled from a woman in her forties or fifties with active or convalescent COVID-19. The CDR3 region is CASSDKRGKDEQFF. As DNA, the CDR3 is TGTGCCAGCAGTGACAAGCGAGGGAAGGATGAGCAGTTCTTC. The variable domain in full, with the rest retrieved from reference TRBV2 and TRBJ2-1, is EPEVTQTPSHQVTQMGQEVILRCVPISNHLYFYWYRQILGQKVEFLVSFYNNEISEKSEIFDDQFSVERPDGSNFTLKIRSTKLEDSAMYFCASSDKRGKDEQFFGPGTRLTVL.